Included here is one TCR beta chain sequence, with context. One end of the junction does not line up with germline, which may come from a read error. These data are taken from a study of control samples from healthy donors and cancer patients. Germline lookup yields CDR1 SSHAT and CDR2 FNYEAQ (reference sequence). There are 16 residues in the CDR3. Produced via immunoSEQ multiplex PCR; TCRdb's table is partial and in-frame only. Of some 410,000 clones in the sample, 80% to 95% were seen once. Sequencing was done on a sample of PBMCs. This clonotype was sampled from a man between 35 and 55 years old with head and neck cancer. The chain has TRBV7-7 and TRBJ2-2, with TRBD2 identical over 9 bases. The CDR3 nucleotides read TGTGCTAGCAGGGCTGGCGGGGGGGGCACCGCCGGGGAGCTGTTTTTT. Translated, it gives CASRAGGGGTAGELFF.